This TCR beta chain came from a study of cytomegalovirus exposure and HLA in healthy donors. Worth noting for this clone: What it binds is unknown.

The PCR ran on 60 Vbeta and 13 Jbeta primers. Sequenced by immunoSEQ multiplex PCR; TCRdb stores in-frame clones only, minus some. The sample carries 150,000 to 200,000 clones, over 70% recorded once. Study outcomes and limitations: In vitro data verified three CMV-associated chains as specific for CMV antigens.

The sequence was collected from a woman between 50 and 59 years old in good health and CMV-seropositive. Sequenced: PBMCs.

The CDR3 DNA is TGTGCCAGCAGTTTAGCTCCCCTGACAGGGTCGGGTGAAGCTTTCTTT. This codes for CASSLAPLTGSGEAFF. This chain joins TRBV27 and TRBJ1-1; TRBD1 matches 7 bases. Germline assignment: CDR1 MNHEY and CDR2 SMNVEV (reference sequence). This CDR3 region has 16 residues. V lost 2 bases, J lost 7 bases, and 13 bases stayed unmatched.